The rows below give T cell receptor beta chains drawn from one sample of a study of blood T cell repertoires in COVID-19. Assay: immunoSEQ multiplex PCR; the TCRdb copy retains only in-frame clones and omits some. The sample has fewer than 350,000 clones, 89% seen once. The sequenced material came from PBMCs or T cells enriched from blood (not recorded which). All receptors come from a woman between 40 and 50 years old who had recovered from COVID-19. CDR3s include the opening cysteine and the closing phenylalanine or tryptophan. Fields, in order: D gene, clone size, J gene, V gene, CDR3 length, CDR3 DNA, CDR3 protein. The D gene is left open where the match is weak. Only some rows state a clone size, as once, few, many or a class for expanded clones.

>.|.|TRBJ1-2|TRBV11-2|14
TGTGCCAGCATCGATTCAGGGGCAAACTATGGCTACACCTTC
CASIDSGANYGYTF
>TRBD1|.|TRBJ1-4|TRBV3-1/TRBV3-2|18
TGTGCCAGCAGCCGAGCCACCGGGACAGTGACTTTAAATGAAAAACTGTTTTTT
CASSRATGTVTLNEKLFF
>TRBD2|.|TRBJ2-7|TRBV11-2|14
TGTGCCAGCAGCTTATTAGCGGGCTCCTACGAGCAGTACTTC
CASSLLAGSYEQYF
>TRBD1|.|TRBJ1-1|TRBV5-1|14
TGCGCCAGCAGCTTGGGGACACAGGGGAAAGTAGCTTTCTTT
CASSLGTQGKVAFF
>.|.|TRBJ2-7|TRBV11-3|14
TGTGCCAGCAGCTTAGACTATGGCTCCTACGAGCAGTACTTC
CASSLDYGSYEQYF
>TRBD2|.|TRBJ2-2|TRBV13|17
TGTGCCAGCAGCGGTCCTGGGCGGGAGGTGGCCACCGGGGAGCTGTTTTTT
CASSGPGREVATGELFF
>TRBD2|.|TRBJ2-1|TRBV19|15
TGTGCCAGTAGTATCCCTAGCGGGGTGTTCCATGAGCAGTTCTTC
CASSIPSGVFHEQFF
>TRBD1|.|TRBJ2-3|TRBV15|13
TGTGCCACCAGCAGTCACAGGGGCGATACGCAGTATTTT
CATSSHRGDTQYF
>.|.|TRBJ2-4|TRBV4-1|12
TGCGCCAGCAGCCAAGATCGGAACATTCAGTACTTC
CASSQDRNIQYF
>TRBD1|.|TRBJ1-4|TRBV12-3/TRBV12-4|13
TGTGCCAGCAGTCCTAGCAACAGGGGGGGACTGTTTTTT
CASSPSNRGGLFF
>.|.|TRBJ2-1|TRBV15|14
TGTGCCACCAGCAGAGATCCCTCCTCCAATGAGCAGTTCTTC
CATSRDPSSNEQFF
>TRBD1|.|TRBJ1-4|TRBV6-6|16
TGTGCCAGCAGGCAGGGACAGGGAGTAAATAATGAAAAACTGTTTTTT
CASRQGQGVNNEKLFF
>TRBD2|once|TRBJ2-7|TRBV7-9|15
TGTGCCAGCAGTCGCCCGGGACTAGGCTCCTACGAGCAGTACTTC
CASSRPGLGSYEQYF
>TRBD2|.|TRBJ2-5|TRBV5-1|15
TGCGCCAGCAGCTTGGCAGCGGGGGGGCTAGAGACCCAGTACTTC
CASSLAAGGLETQYF
>TRBD2|.|TRBJ2-5|TRBV3-1/TRBV3-2|16
TGTGCCAGCAGCCAAGATCTTGCGGGGGGGCAGGAGACCCAGTACTTC
CASSQDLAGGQETQYF
>.|.|TRBJ2-5|TRBV7-8|15
TGTGCCAGCAGCTTATATATCAGCAGGGCGGAGACCCAGTACTTC
CASSLYISRAETQYF
>TRBD2|.|TRBJ2-3|TRBV6-5|14
TGTGCCAGCAGCCGGGGGGAAGTGGGAGATACGCAGTATTTT
CASSRGEVGDTQYF
>TRBD1|.|TRBJ2-7|TRBV6-5|16
TGTGCCAGCAGTTACTTACCGGGACAGAGATCCTACGAGCAGTACTTC
CASSYLPGQRSYEQYF
>TRBD2|once|TRBJ2-3|TRBV7-3|15
TGTGCCAGCAGCTCGGGACTAGCGGGGACAGATACGCAGTATTTT
CASSSGLAGTDTQYF
>.|once|TRBJ1-2|TRBV6-2/TRBV6-3|15
TGTGCCAGCAGCCTGACGGGGGGCACTGACTATGGCTACACCTTC
CASSLTGGTDYGYTF
>TRBD2|.|TRBJ2-1|TRBV7-3|16
TGTGCCAGCAGCCCGACTAGCGGGGCTTCCTACAATGAGCAGTTCTTC
CASSPTSGASYNEQFF
>TRBD1|.|TRBJ2-7|TRBV11-2|18
TGTGCCAGCAGCTTCCCTCGCGAGGGGGCGCAGATATCTTACGAGCAGTACTTC
CASSFPREGAQISYEQYF
>.|.|TRBJ1-2|TRBV20-1|15
TGCAGTGCTAGTGCCTCTGGGGCTGAGTTCTATGGCTACACCTTC
CSASASGAEFYGYTF
>TRBD2|.|TRBJ2-7|TRBV9|14
TGTGCCAGCAGCGTATCTAGCGGGCAGTACGAGCAGTACTTC
CASSVSSGQYEQYF
>TRBD1|.|TRBJ2-5|TRBV24-1|14
TGTGCCACCAGTGTGGGACAGTACCAAGAGACCCAGTACTTC
CATSVGQYQETQYF
>.|.|TRBJ2-2|TRBV7-8|15
TGTGCCAGCAGCTTAGATTCAAGCTACACCGGGGAGCTGTTTTTT
CASSLDSSYTGELFF
>.|.|TRBJ1-2|TRBV18|14
TGTGCCAGCTCACCTTCAGGGACTGGCTATGGCTACACCTTC
CASSPSGTGYGYTF
>.|.|TRBJ2-1|TRBV11-3|14
TGTGCCAGCAGCTTCGGGAACCCTAACAATGAGCAGTTCTTC
CASSFGNPNNEQFF
>.|.|TRBJ1-4|TRBV19|13
TGTGCCAGTACCGCGGGGGACAATGAAAAACTGTTTTTT
CASTAGDNEKLFF
>.|.|TRBJ2-3|TRBV6-2/TRBV6-3|13
TGTGCCAGCAGTTATTCGGTGTCCGATACGCAGTATTTT
CASSYSVSDTQYF
>.|.|TRBJ2-7|TRBV9|15
TGTGCCAGCAGCGTAGAGGCAGCGGCCTCCTACGAGCAGTACTTC
CASSVEAAASYEQYF
>.|.|TRBJ2-3|TRBV28|16
TGTGCCAGCAGTACGGCATCCGAGGGGGTTTTCGATACGCAGTATTTT
CASSTASEGVFDTQYF
>.|.|TRBJ2-4|TRBV3-1/TRBV3-2|21
TGTGCCAGCAGCCAAAAGCCCCCAGGGAGGTGGGAGCCTCTAGCCAAAAACATTCAGTACTTC
CASSQKPPGRWEPLAKNIQYF
>TRBD2|.|TRBJ2-1|TRBV11-2|18
TGTGCCAGCAGCTCCGGACTAGCGGGAGGGCTTAGTAGCAATGAGCAGTTCTTC
CASSSGLAGGLSSNEQFF
>TRBD1|.|TRBJ1-6|TRBV5-1|15
TGCGCCAGCAGCTGGGAACAGGGGTCCCACTCACCCCTCCACTTT
CASSWEQGSHSPLHF
>.|.|TRBJ2-7|TRBV7-2|14
TGTGCCAGCAGCTCGGCGGGCGGGGACTACGAGCAGTACTTC
CASSSAGGDYEQYF
>TRBD2|.|TRBJ2-1|TRBV10-3|14
TGTGCCATCACCCGGGGGGGCTGGAGCAATGAGCAGTTCTTC
CAITRGGWSNEQFF
>.|once|TRBJ2-1|TRBV3-1/TRBV3-2|14
TGTGCCAGCAGCCAAGAGCGGGGATCCAATGAGCAGTTCTTC
CASSQERGSNEQFF
>.|.|TRBJ1-5|TRBV5-8|16
TGTGCCAGCAGCCAACGTCGGGGTTATAGCAATCAGCCCCAGCATTTT
CASSQRRGYSNQPQHF
>.|.|TRBJ1-3|TRBV14|12
TGTGCCAGCTCCGTACTGGGAAACACCATATATTTT
CASSVLGNTIYF
>.|.|TRBJ1-3|TRBV6-5|15
TGTGCCAGCAGTTATACAGCTGACTCTGGAAACACCATATATTTT
CASSYTADSGNTIYF
>.|.|TRBJ2-7|TRBV7-6|18
TGTGCCAGCAGCAACCTTCCGGACACCTCCTTCCTTTCCTACGAGCAGTACTTC
CASSNLPDTSFLSYEQYF
>TRBD1|.|TRBJ2-2|TRBV5-1|14
TGCGCCAGCAGCGTGGACAGGCCCACCGGGGAGCTGTTTTTT
CASSVDRPTGELFF
>.|.|TRBJ2-3|TRBV7-3|14
TGTGCCAGCAGCTTGATCGGGGGCACAGATACGCAGTATTTT
CASSLIGGTDTQYF
>.|.|TRBJ2-6|TRBV3-1/TRBV3-2|15
TGTGCCAGCAGCCCGCTAGGCTCTGGGGCCAACGTCCTGACTTTC
CASSPLGSGANVLTF
>.|.|TRBJ2-3|TRBV7-6|13
TGTGCCAGCAGCCCCCTAGGAACAGATACGCAGTATTTT
CASSPLGTDTQYF
>TRBD2|.|TRBJ2-7|TRBV11-2|15
TGTGCCAGCAGCTTTACTAGCGGGGTTTCCTACGAGCAGTACTTC
CASSFTSGVSYEQYF
>.|.|TRBJ1-1|TRBV18|14
TGTGCCAGCTCACCAAACAGGGAGAACACTGAAGCTTTCTTT
CASSPNRENTEAFF
>TRBD1|.|TRBJ1-3|TRBV4-3|17
TGCGCCAGCAGCCAGGGGACAGGCAGCCCGTCTGGAAACACCATATATTTT
CASSQGTGSPSGNTIYF
>TRBD2|.|TRBJ2-5|TRBV19|16
TGTGCCAGTAGTAAGACAAGAGGGACTAGCGGAGAGACCCAGTACTTC
CASSKTRGTSGETQYF
>TRBD2|.|TRBJ2-1|TRBV7-9|18
TGTGCCAGCAGCATTAGGGGTTCTAGCGGGGGGGCCTACAATGAGCAGTTCTTC
CASSIRGSSGGAYNEQFF
>TRBD1|.|TRBJ2-3|TRBV29-1|14
TGCAGCGTACCGTCCGGGACAGCCACAGATACGCAGTATTTT
CSVPSGTATDTQYF
>.|.|TRBJ1-6|TRBV3-1/TRBV3-2|14
TGTGCCAGCAGACATCCGGGACAAAATTCACCCCTCCACTTT
CASRHPGQNSPLHF
>TRBD2|once|TRBJ2-7|TRBV4-2|17
TGTGCCAGCAGCCTAGTATACGGGACTAGCGGGAGCTACGAGCAGTACTTC
CASSLVYGTSGSYEQYF